Each of the 9 T cell receptor beta chains below was sequenced from the same sample in a study of blood T cell repertoires in COVID-19. The data were produced by immunoSEQ multiplex PCR, yet TCRdb's version contains in-frame clones alone and is incomplete. The sample comprises under 300,000 clones, around 91% of which are singletons, and 2.4% rests with the top ten. The sample was PBMCs or T cells enriched from blood (not recorded which). These receptors were obtained from a woman between 18 and 29 years old who had recovered from COVID-19.

The CDR3 nucleotides are TGTGCCAGCAATTCTGACAGGGGCATAGAGACCCAGTACTTC. Translating gives CASNSDRGIETQYF. The rearrangement uses TRBV2 and TRBJ2-5; 8 bases match TRBD1. The trim removed 7 bases at V and 4 bases at J, leaving 8 bases unmatched. CDR1 and CDR2 from the germline V gene are SNHLY and FYNNEI. CDR3 size: 14 residues.

The chain links TRBV10-2 to TRBJ1-1, with D tentatively TRBD1 (6 bases). Trimming removed 6 bases at V and 5 bases at J, with 16 bases between. Germline-derived CDR1 and CDR2 are WSHSY and SAAADI. The CDR3 is 14 residues long. In nucleotides, the CDR3 is TGCGCCAGCAGGGGGGCCCTCTTTGGGACTGAAGCTTTCTTT. Its protein product is CASRGALFGTEAFF.

This chain links TRBV5-1 with TRBJ2-5; D remains ambiguous. V lost 4 bases, J lost 1 base, and 17 bases lay in between. The length of the CDR3 is 16 residues. CDR1 and CDR2 (germline): SGHRS, YFSETQ. The CDR3 region is CASSRDGPQAQETQYF. The CDR3 nucleotides are TGCGCCAGCAGCCGAGACGGCCCTCAGGCCCAAGAGACCCAGTACTTC. The whole variable domain, remainder taken from reference TRBV5-1 and TRBJ2-5, is KAGVTQTPRYLIKTRGQQVTLSCSPISGHRSVSWYQQTPGQGLQFLFEYFSETQRNKGNFPGRFSGRQFSNSRSEMNVSTLELGDSALYLCASSRDGPQAQETQYFGPGTRLLVL.

This clone was recorded only once. The chain links TRBV29-1 to TRBJ1-2; 9 nucleotides agree with TRBD1. The CDR3 covers 14 residues. Per the germline V gene, CDR1 is SQVTM and CDR2 is ANQGSEA. With 6 bases clipped from V and 5 bases from J, the junction kept 10 bases outside the gene matches. The CDR3 nucleotides read TGCAGCGTGGCAGAGGGACAGGGTCTATATGGCTACACCTTC. This codes for CSVAEGQGLYGYTF.

The gene calls are TRBV28 and TRBJ1-2, with 7 bases matching TRBD1. This CDR3 has 13 amino acids. With V trimmed by 6 bases and J by 3 bases, 4 bases remained unmatched. Germline V gives CDR1 MDHEN, CDR2 SYDVKM. CDR3 DNA sequence: TGTGCCAGCAGGCGACAGGGACACTATGGCTACACCTTC. Translated, it gives CASRRQGHYGYTF.

The chain combines TRBV5-6 with TRBJ1-4; TRBD1 agrees at 8 bases. The trim removed 4 bases at V and 8 bases at J, leaving 7 bases unmatched. Per germline, CDR1 SGHDT and CDR2 YYEEEE. There are 14 residues in the CDR3. CDR3 bases: TGTGCCAGCAGCCGAGGACAGGGATCGGAAAAACTGTTTTTT. This gives the protein CASSRGQGSEKLFF.

This clone was detected only once. The chain has TRBV29-1 and TRBJ1-5; 8 bases match TRBD1. This CDR3 is 14 amino acids long. With 3 bases clipped from V and 3 bases from J, the junction kept 4 bases outside the gene matches. Germline assignment: CDR1 SQVTM and CDR2 ANQGSEA. The CDR3: CSVERTGYNQPQHF. In DNA form, the CDR3 reads TGCAGCGTTGAGCGGACAGGGTACAATCAGCCCCAGCATTTT.

The J gene is TRBJ1-1, the V gene TRBV6-5; the match to TRBD1 covers 7 bases. Unmatched junction bases numbered 8, after V lost 4 bases and J lost 0 bases. CDR3 length equals 16 residues. Looked up from germline, CDR1 is MNHEY and CDR2 is SVGAGI. DNA for the CDR3: TGTGCCAGCAGTTTTAACCCGGGACAGTTGAACACTGAAGCTTTCTTT. Encoded protein: CASSFNPGQLNTEAFF.

This chain joins TRBV7-4 and TRBJ1-3; D call uncertain. V was pared by 5 bases and J by 3 bases, with 5 bases between. From germline, CDR1 is SGHVT and CDR2 SQSDAQ. The CDR3 extends over 12 amino acids. The chain's CDR3 is CASSPGGNTIYF. Here the CDR3 DNA reads TGTGCCAGCAGCCCCGGTGGAAACACCATATATTTT.